Detailed here is one T cell receptor beta chain. Its target is not known. The source of the sample is a study of CD8 T cells in ankylosing spondylitis. Study-wide results and caveats: Researchers reportedly found disease-linked clones significantly enriched in matched ankylosing spondylitis synovial fluid. Past studies reported some motif variants in reactive arthritis synovial fluid and blood. Eight highly homologous variants formed a TCR beta motif that appeared characteristic of ankylosing spondylitis blood.

The CDR3 totals 15 residues. V dropped 8 bases and J dropped 0 bases, with 14 bases sitting between them. Preparation of TCR beta libraries was done by quantitative 5'-RACE with molecular barcodes. TCRdb used MiXCR to reprocess the 5' RACE reads, holding one entry per CDR3 protein. The sample yields about 36,000 distinct CDR3 sequences, around an eighth seen once. Sequenced: synovial fluid, either unsorted or a sorted T cell fraction (not recorded which). The origin of this receptor is a male donor with ankylosing spondylitis. The chain recombines TRBV12-3 or TRBV12-4 with TRBJ2-1; D remains ambiguous. DNA of the CDR3: TGTGCCAGCGCCCGCAGACAACGCTCCTACAATGAGCAGTTCTTC. Its protein is CASARRQRSYNEQFF.